These T cell receptor beta chains were read from a single sample in a study of blood T cells in healthy people across ages. TCRdb ran MiXCR on the 5' RACE reads and lists one entry per CDR3 protein. The sample holds 750,000 to 1,000,000 distinct CDR3 sequences, 25% to 30% seen once. These records were also assigned to another study, of T cells of mothers and their children.

The sequencing sample was made of blood. These receptors were taken from a woman between 35 and 50 years old in good health. The CDR3 runs from the conserved cysteine through the conserved F or W. The order of the fields is V gene, D gene, clone size, J gene, CDR3 DNA, CDR3 protein. The D gene is left open where the match is weak. Clone size, where shown, is once, few, many, or a class for clones that have expanded.

V gene: TRBV11-2; D gene: NA; clone size: few; J gene: TRBJ2-4; CDR3 DNA: TGTGCCAGCAGACCAACAACTAGCTCCAAAAACATTCAGTACTTC; CDR3 protein: CASRPTTSSKNIQYF
V gene: TRBV4-2; D gene: NA; clone size: once; J gene: TRBJ2-2; CDR3 DNA: TGTGCCAGCAGATTAGGAAACACCGGGGAGCTGTTTTTT; CDR3 protein: CASRLGNTGELFF
V gene: TRBV7-9; D gene: NA; clone size: NA; J gene: TRBJ1-5; CDR3 DNA: TGTGCCAGCAGCTTAAGAGGGATAGATAATCAGCCCCAGCATTTT; CDR3 protein: CASSLRGIDNQPQHF
V gene: TRBV29-1; D gene: NA; clone size: many; J gene: TRBJ2-3; CDR3 DNA: TGCAGCGTTGAAAGTTTTACAGGCCTCACAGATACGCAGTATTTT; CDR3 protein: CSVESFTGLTDTQYF
V gene: TRBV6-5; D gene: NA; clone size: many; J gene: TRBJ1-1; CDR3 DNA: TGTGCCAGCAGACTGATGGTGAACACTGAAGCTTTCTTT; CDR3 protein: CASRLMVNTEAFF
V gene: TRBV4-3; D gene: TRBD1; clone size: many; J gene: TRBJ2-3; CDR3 DNA: TGCGCCAGCAGCCAATCCGACAGGGTGGGCGATACGCAGTATTTT; CDR3 protein: CASSQSDRVGDTQYF
V gene: TRBV14; D gene: TRBD1; clone size: NA; J gene: TRBJ1-2; CDR3 DNA: TGTGCCAGCAGCCTCGTACAGGGGAGCTACACCTTC; CDR3 protein: CASSLVQGSYTF
V gene: TRBV12-3/TRBV12-4; D gene: NA; clone size: many; J gene: TRBJ1-4; CDR3 DNA: TGTGCCAGCAGGCGTTCGGGAGGGCTGGGTGAAAAACTGTTTTTT; CDR3 protein: CASRRSGGLGEKLFF
V gene: TRBV5-1; D gene: NA; clone size: few; J gene: TRBJ2-7; CDR3 DNA: TGCGCCAGCCGCCGGGACATCTACGAGCAGTACTTC; CDR3 protein: CASRRDIYEQYF
V gene: TRBV4-1; D gene: TRBD2; clone size: many; J gene: TRBJ2-7; CDR3 DNA: TGCGCCAGCAGCCAACAAGCGGGGCTTTACGAGCAGTACTTC; CDR3 protein: CASSQQAGLYEQYF
V gene: TRBV20-1; D gene: TRBD1; clone size: few; J gene: TRBJ2-5; CDR3 DNA: TGCAGTGCTCTGGGTCGCACGGGACAGGTCCGAGAGACCCAGTACTTC; CDR3 protein: CSALGRTGQVRETQYF
V gene: TRBV20-1; D gene: TRBD1; clone size: few; J gene: TRBJ2-5; CDR3 DNA: TGCAGTGCTAACGGACAGGGGGCGCGAGAGACCCAGTACTTC; CDR3 protein: CSANGQGARETQYF
V gene: TRBV27; D gene: NA; clone size: few; J gene: TRBJ1-5; CDR3 DNA: TGTGCCAGCAGTTTATCCACAGTGGGGAATCAGCCCCAGCATTTT; CDR3 protein: CASSLSTVGNQPQHF
V gene: TRBV20-1; D gene: NA; clone size: many; J gene: TRBJ1-4; CDR3 DNA: TGCAGTGCTCGAAGGAGCTCAATTCCAGACCGTGAAAAACTGTTTTTT; CDR3 protein: CSARRSSIPDREKLFF
V gene: TRBV7-3; D gene: NA; clone size: few; J gene: TRBJ1-1; CDR3 DNA: TGTGCCAGCAGCTTACTGGCAGGGGCTGAAGCTTTCTTT; CDR3 protein: CASSLLAGAEAFF
V gene: TRBV12-3/TRBV12-4; D gene: TRBD1; clone size: NA; J gene: TRBJ2-3; CDR3 DNA: TGTGCCAGCAGCGGACAGGGTAGAGCAGATACGCAGTATTTT; CDR3 protein: CASSGQGRADTQYF
V gene: TRBV6-5; D gene: TRBD2; clone size: many; J gene: TRBJ2-7; CDR3 DNA: TGTGCCAGCAGTTACGAAGCGGGGGGGGCCTACGAGCAGTACTTC; CDR3 protein: CASSYEAGGAYEQYF
V gene: TRBV6-6; D gene: NA; clone size: NA; J gene: TRBJ1-1; CDR3 DNA: TGTGCCAGCAGCCCAACGAGCTCTGAAGCTTTCTTT; CDR3 protein: CASSPTSSEAFF
V gene: TRBV20-1; D gene: NA; clone size: NA; J gene: TRBJ1-5; CDR3 DNA: TGCAGTGCTAGATATGAGTCTCAGCCCCAGCATTTT; CDR3 protein: CSARYESQPQHF
V gene: TRBV28; D gene: NA; clone size: many; J gene: TRBJ1-2; CDR3 DNA: TGTGCCAGCAGTGCCAGCGCAAACTATGGCTACACCTTC; CDR3 protein: CASSASANYGYTF
V gene: TRBV29-1; D gene: TRBD2; clone size: many; J gene: TRBJ2-1; CDR3 DNA: TGCAGCGTTGAAGATAGGCGGGGGGCCTTAGGGAATGAGCAGTTCTTC; CDR3 protein: CSVEDRRGALGNEQFF
V gene: TRBV5-1; D gene: TRBD1; clone size: few; J gene: TRBJ2-1; CDR3 DNA: TGCGCCAGCAGCCTCGGACAGGGTGGGAGAGCTGAGCAGTTCTTC; CDR3 protein: CASSLGQGGRAEQFF
V gene: TRBV7-3; D gene: NA; clone size: many; J gene: TRBJ2-3; CDR3 DNA: TGTGCCAGCAGCTTCACCAAAACAGATACGCAGTATTTT; CDR3 protein: CASSFTKTDTQYF
V gene: TRBV6-5; D gene: NA; clone size: few; J gene: TRBJ2-1; CDR3 DNA: TGTGCCAGCAGTTACTCGGGTCAGGGTACGAAGAATGAGCAGTTCTTC; CDR3 protein: CASSYSGQGTKNEQFF
V gene: TRBV9; D gene: TRBD1; clone size: few; J gene: TRBJ2-1; CDR3 DNA: TGTGCCAGCAGCCCGAGACAGGGGGGGTACAATGAGCAGTTCTTC; CDR3 protein: CASSPRQGGYNEQFF
V gene: TRBV24-1; D gene: NA; clone size: NA; J gene: TRBJ2-1; CDR3 DNA: TGTGCCACCAGTGATTCACCGCACAATGAGCAGTTCTTC; CDR3 protein: CATSDSPHNEQFF
V gene: TRBV28; D gene: NA; clone size: few; J gene: TRBJ2-7; CDR3 DNA: TGTGCCAGCAGCGGGATTACGAACTACGAGCAGTACTTC; CDR3 protein: CASSGITNYEQYF
V gene: TRBV12-3/TRBV12-4; D gene: NA; clone size: once; J gene: TRBJ1-2; CDR3 DNA: TGTGCCAGCAGTTTAGTAGGGTGGCAGGACGGCTACACCTTC; CDR3 protein: CASSLVGWQDGYTF
V gene: TRBV4-3; D gene: NA; clone size: many; J gene: TRBJ2-1; CDR3 DNA: TGCGCCAGCAGCCAGACAGGGTCGGGGGTGTCGTACAATGAGCAGTTCTTC; CDR3 protein: CASSQTGSGVSYNEQFF
V gene: TRBV10-3; D gene: NA; clone size: NA; J gene: TRBJ2-3; CDR3 DNA: TGTGCCATCAGGGCCCCCGAGACAGGCACAGATACGCAGTATTTT; CDR3 protein: CAIRAPETGTDTQYF
V gene: TRBV4-1; D gene: TRBD2; clone size: NA; J gene: TRBJ2-7; CDR3 DNA: TGCGCCAGCAGCAAAGATTGGGGACTAGCTTACGAGCAGTACTTC; CDR3 protein: CASSKDWGLAYEQYF
V gene: TRBV4-1; D gene: NA; clone size: NA; J gene: TRBJ1-5; CDR3 DNA: TGCGCCAGCAGCCAAGAAGAATGGTGGGCAGCGAATCAGCCCCAGCATTTT; CDR3 protein: CASSQEEWWAANQPQHF
V gene: TRBV5-1; D gene: NA; clone size: NA; J gene: TRBJ1-2; CDR3 DNA: TGCGCCAGCAGCTTGGCCCAGGCAGGAGGATATGGCTACACCTTC; CDR3 protein: CASSLAQAGGYGYTF
V gene: TRBV5-1; D gene: NA; clone size: NA; J gene: TRBJ1-2; CDR3 DNA: TGCGCCAGCAGCTTGGAGGGAGTTGATGGCTACACCTTC; CDR3 protein: CASSLEGVDGYTF
V gene: TRBV12-3/TRBV12-4; D gene: TRBD1; clone size: NA; J gene: TRBJ1-5; CDR3 DNA: TGTGCCAGCAGGGGGGGACAGGGACATCAGCCCCAGCATTTT; CDR3 protein: CASRGGQGHQPQHF
V gene: TRBV6-2/TRBV6-3; D gene: TRBD1; clone size: few; J gene: TRBJ1-1; CDR3 DNA: TGTGCCAGCAGTCGAAGACAGGGGTTCACTGAAGCTTTCTTT; CDR3 protein: CASSRRQGFTEAFF
V gene: TRBV14; D gene: NA; clone size: NA; J gene: TRBJ1-6; CDR3 DNA: TGTGCCAGCAGGTCTACAGGGAGCTCCTATAATTCACCCCTCCACTTT; CDR3 protein: CASRSTGSSYNSPLHF
V gene: TRBV4-1; D gene: TRBD2; clone size: few; J gene: TRBJ2-2; CDR3 DNA: TGCGCCAGTAGCCAAGAGGGGACTAGCGGGGGGGCCGGGGAGCTGTTTTTT; CDR3 protein: CASSQEGTSGGAGELFF
V gene: TRBV2; D gene: NA; clone size: NA; J gene: TRBJ2-1; CDR3 DNA: TGTGCCAGCAGGAGGTATAGTACCAGGGGCGAATACAATGAGCAGTTCTTC; CDR3 protein: CASRRYSTRGEYNEQFF
V gene: TRBV20-1; D gene: TRBD1; clone size: many; J gene: TRBJ2-4; CDR3 DNA: TGCAGTGCTAGAGCCCACCTCGGACAGGGGGTAAACATTCAGTACTTC; CDR3 protein: CSARAHLGQGVNIQYF
V gene: TRBV20-1; D gene: TRBD1; clone size: NA; J gene: TRBJ1-2; CDR3 DNA: TGCAGTGCTAGAGTGGGACAGGGATTTGGCTACACCTTC; CDR3 protein: CSARVGQGFGYTF
V gene: TRBV4-3; D gene: NA; clone size: few; J gene: TRBJ2-7; CDR3 DNA: TGCGCCAGCAGCCAAGATCGTGTTAGAACCTACGAGCAGTACTTC; CDR3 protein: CASSQDRVRTYEQYF
V gene: TRBV20-1; D gene: NA; clone size: once; J gene: TRBJ2-7; CDR3 DNA: TGCAGTGCTTTCTCTAGGGACGAGCAGTACTTC; CDR3 protein: CSAFSRDEQYF
V gene: TRBV7-7; D gene: NA; clone size: many; J gene: TRBJ2-1; CDR3 DNA: TGTGCTAGCAGCGAGACGGCCGTTACCAATGAGCAGTTCTTC; CDR3 protein: CASSETAVTNEQFF
V gene: TRBV3-1; D gene: TRBD2; clone size: NA; J gene: TRBJ2-5; CDR3 DNA: TGTGCCAGCAGTCCCGCAGTGGGCGGGGGGGCAAAAGAGACCCAGTACTTC; CDR3 protein: CASSPAVGGGAKETQYF
V gene: TRBV7-6; D gene: NA; clone size: many; J gene: TRBJ2-3; CDR3 DNA: TGTGCCAGCAGCTTATCGAGGACAGATACGCAGTATTTT; CDR3 protein: CASSLSRTDTQYF
V gene: TRBV7-3; D gene: NA; clone size: NA; J gene: TRBJ2-3; CDR3 DNA: TGTGCCAGCAGCTCCCAGCCTAGCACAGATACGCAGTATTTT; CDR3 protein: CASSSQPSTDTQYF
V gene: TRBV25-1; D gene: NA; clone size: NA; J gene: TRBJ1-2; CDR3 DNA: TGTGCCAGCAGTGACCTCGGGTCGCCTAATTATGGCTACACCTTC; CDR3 protein: CASSDLGSPNYGYTF